Shown below are 9 T cell receptor beta chains from a single sample sequenced in a study of blood T cell repertoires in COVID-19 (dated by TCRdb to 2020 to 2022). Library preparation was by the immunoSEQ multiplex PCR assay. TCRdb limited this immuneACCESS table to in-frame rearrangements with V and J called. A share of clones is missing; checked studies link under half to unresolved V genes, and the rest is unexplained. For this sample there are some 150,000 clones; approximately 80% appear just once. The ten largest clones represent about 1.4% of the sample. The sample was peripheral blood. These receptor sequences come from a human donor in a cohort sampled during active COVID-19.

The chain recombines TRBV18 with TRBJ1-1, with 8 bases fitting TRBD1. The CDR3 is made up of 16 amino acids. With V trimmed by 2 bases and J by 0 bases, 5 bases remained unmatched. CDR1 is KGHSH, CDR2 LQKENI, per germline. The CDR3 here is CASSPIQGGVNTEAFF. The CDR3 nucleotides are TGTGCCAGCTCACCAATACAGGGGGGTGTGAACACTGAAGCTTTCTTT.

This sequence joins TRBV7-8 and TRBJ2-7, with TRBD1 matching 7 bases. The V and J ends lost 5 bases and 2 bases, in that order; junction bases with no gene match: 12. Germline V gene sequence: CDR1 SGHVS, CDR2 FQNEAQ. This CDR3 is 16 amino acids long. The CDR3 nucleotides are TGTGCCAGCAGCCTATTTACGTGGGACAGCACCTACGAGCAGTACTTC. Its translation: CASSLFTWDSTYEQYF.

The chain joins TRBV6-1 to TRBJ2-3; tentative D call: TRBD2 (6 bases). Trimming pared 2 bases from V and 0 bases from J, leaving 12 bases between. The CDR3 consists of 16 residues. The germline CDR1 and CDR2 sequences are MNHNS and SASEGT. In DNA form, the CDR3 reads TGTGCCAGCAGTGAAAGGGCAGGGAGGAGCACAGATACGCAGTATTTT. Encoded protein: CASSERAGRSTDTQYF.

The genes are TRBV7-2 and TRBJ1-2, with D possibly TRBD1 on 6 matching bases. V lost 4 bases to trimming and J lost 1 base, with 13 bases between them. CDR3 length equals 15 residues. Germline assignment: CDR1 SGHTA and CDR2 FQGNSA. CDR3 sequence: CASSSPGGLNYGYTF. CDR3 DNA: TGTGCCAGCAGCTCGCCGGGGGGCCTTAACTATGGCTACACCTTC.

This chain joins TRBV9 and TRBJ2-2, with TRBD1 as a possible D gene (5 bases). This CDR3 spans 14 amino acids. In germline, CDR1 is SGDLS, CDR2 YYNGEE. Trimming pared 0 bases from V and 6 bases from J, leaving 9 bases between. Written as DNA, the CDR3 is TGTGCCAGCAGCGTAGTGCAGGGATCCGGGGAGCTGTTTTTT. This sequence encodes CASSVVQGSGELFF.

This clone has more than one count but fewer than ten. V usage is TRBV5-1 and J usage is TRBJ1-6, with TRBD1 as a possible D gene (5 bases). Trimming left V 0 bases short and J 9 bases short, with 10 bases between. The germline V gene has CDR1 SGHRS and CDR2 YFSETQ. CDR3 size: 14 residues. CDR3 sequence: CASSLDFRVSPLHF. In nucleotides, the CDR3 is TGCGCCAGCAGCTTGGATTTCAGGGTTTCACCCCTCCACTTT. Combining the CDR3 with reference TRBV5-1 and TRBJ1-6 gives the whole variable domain KAGVTQTPRYLIKTRGQQVTLSCSPISGHRSVSWYQQTPGQGLQFLFEYFSETQRNKGNFPGRFSGRQFSNSRSEMNVSTLELGDSALYLCASSLDFRVSPLHFGNGTRLTVT.

The chain has TRBV16 and TRBJ1-2; D is undetermined. CDR1 is KGHSY and CDR2 is FQNENV in the germline V gene. The CDR3 has 13 amino acids. Between the trimmed V and J ends, which lost 4 bases and 10 bases, there was a span of 16 bases. The CDR3 region has the DNA TGTGCCAGCAGCCCACGGGGTGGGCGGGCCTACACCTTC. The encoded protein is CASSPRGGRAYTF.

The chain couples TRBV7-6 to TRBJ1-1; 9 nucleotides match TRBD1. The CDR3 runs to 18 residues. Germline V gives CDR1 SGHVS, CDR2 FNYEAQ. V shed 3 bases and J 3 bases; nucleotides not matched to a gene: 14. CDR3 sequence: CASSLDGTGTGLYTEAFF. The CDR3, as DNA: TGTGCCAGCAGCTTGGACGGGACAGGGACCGGTCTGTACACTGAAGCTTTCTTT.

As DNA, the CDR3 is TGTGCCAGCAGCTTAGGGGGGACAGGGCGGGGTGAGCAGTTCTTC. Its translation: CASSLGGTGRGEQFF. The rearrangement uses TRBV7-2 and TRBJ2-1, with 9 bases that match TRBD1. The length of the CDR3 is 15 residues. Germline-derived CDR1 and CDR2 are SGHTA and FQGNSA. Trimming cost V 1 base and J 9 bases; bases outside gene matches: 7.